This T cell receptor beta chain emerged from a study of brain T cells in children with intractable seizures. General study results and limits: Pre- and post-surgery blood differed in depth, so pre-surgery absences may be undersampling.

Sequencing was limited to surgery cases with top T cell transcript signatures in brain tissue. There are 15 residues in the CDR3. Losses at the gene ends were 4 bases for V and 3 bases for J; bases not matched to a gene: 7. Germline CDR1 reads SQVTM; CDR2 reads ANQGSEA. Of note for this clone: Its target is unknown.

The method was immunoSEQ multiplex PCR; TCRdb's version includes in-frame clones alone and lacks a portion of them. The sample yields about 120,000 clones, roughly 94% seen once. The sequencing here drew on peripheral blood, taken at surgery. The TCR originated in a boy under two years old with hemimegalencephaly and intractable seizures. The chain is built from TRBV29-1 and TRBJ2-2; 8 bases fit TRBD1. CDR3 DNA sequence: TGCAGCGTTGGCAGGGGGCCGTGGGACACCGGGGAGCTGTTTTTT. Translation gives CSVGRGPWDTGELFF.